This T cell receptor beta chain was recorded in a study of T-cell reconstitution after alpha-beta-depleted transplantation in children. Germline V lookup: CDR1 SGHVS, CDR2 FNYEAQ. With V trimmed by 6 bases and J by 3 bases, 4 bases remained unmatched. The CDR3 consists of 15 residues. Study outcomes and limitations: Expanded clones from the graft, numbering several hundred, reportedly supplied alpha-beta T cells about two months after transplant. At one year after transplant, newly produced T cells mostly accounted for T-cell counts and diversity. After transplant, high TCRbeta diversity at day 60 in some patients arose from surviving recipient T cells and thymic progenitors.

Molecular barcoding with unique molecular identifiers was used for the TCRbeta library. TCRdb itself ran the PCR reads through MiXCR, one entry per CDR3 protein. The sample includes 250,000 to 400,000 distinct CDR3 sequences, more than 20% seen only once; the top ten take roughly 9.7%. Comment on this clonotype: Its antigen is unidentified.

This sequence was found in a male patient between 5 and 17 years old who had a stem cell transplant for acute lymphoblastic leukemia, so the T cells may come from the graft donor. This sequence joins TRBV7-6 and TRBJ2-2, with 10 bases lining up with TRBD1. This specimen consisted of PBMCs, mostly from graft donor cells, obtained 180 days after TCRalphabeta/CD19-depleted stem cell transplant. In DNA, the CDR3 is TGTGCCAGCAGTTTGGGACAGGGGTACACCGGGGAGCTGTTTTTT. This codes for CASSLGQGYTGELFF.